The source of this T cell receptor (beta chain) is a study of T cells in Graves' hyperthyroidism and ophthalmopathy. Notes on the study in general: Ophthalmopathy, as predicted by the model, came a median about six months after the prediction. Blood samples included most of the expanded thyroid clonotypes exceeding 0.001.

Amplified regions were TCR beta CDR3 sequences from RNA transcripts. HTBI primers were employed in a first-round RT-PCR of the TCR CDR3. MiXCR, run by TCRdb on the multiplex PCR reads, gives a single entry per CDR3 protein. This sample carries some 300,000 distinct CDR3 sequences, about 15% of them seen once, and the ten largest clones take around a third. Exclusion of patients followed from uncontrolled infection, other autoimmune disease, pregnancy or lactation. Germline lookup yields CDR1 MDHEN and CDR2 SYDVKM. The CDR3 spans 14 residues. With 6 bases clipped from V and 8 bases from J, the junction kept 12 bases outside the gene matches. This clonotype was counted ten times or more. Its target is unknown.

This sequence joins TRBV28 and TRBJ1-2; TRBD1 matches at 7 bases. This clonotype was sampled from a man aged 25-40 years with Graves' hyperthyroidism. Sample: blood. The CDR3 region has the DNA TGTGCCAGCAGAGCGCAGGGGGTTCTATCAGGCTACACCTTC. Translated, it gives CASRAQGVLSGYTF.